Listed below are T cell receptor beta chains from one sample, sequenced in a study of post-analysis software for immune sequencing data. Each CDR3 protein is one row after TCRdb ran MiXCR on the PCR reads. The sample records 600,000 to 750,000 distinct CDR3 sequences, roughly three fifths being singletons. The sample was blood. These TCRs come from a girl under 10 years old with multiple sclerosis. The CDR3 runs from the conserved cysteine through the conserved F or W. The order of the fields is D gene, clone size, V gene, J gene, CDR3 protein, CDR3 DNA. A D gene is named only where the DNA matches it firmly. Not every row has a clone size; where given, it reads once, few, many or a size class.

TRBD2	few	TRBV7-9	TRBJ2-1	CASSAHLTSGGADEQFF	TGTGCCAGCAGCGCCCACCTCACTAGCGGGGGGGCTGATGAGCAGTTCTTC
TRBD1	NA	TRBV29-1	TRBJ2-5	CSVIAWSGGAGETQYF	TGCAGCGTTATTGCCTGGTCAGGGGGCGCGGGGGAGACCCAGTACTTC
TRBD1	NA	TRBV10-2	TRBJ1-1	CASDPDTGGHYTEAFF	TGCGCCAGCGACCCCGATACAGGGGGGCATTACACTGAAGCTTTCTTT
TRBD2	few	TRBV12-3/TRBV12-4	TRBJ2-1	CASSFPLGGSGNNEQFF	TGTGCCAGCAGTTTCCCCCTGGGCGGGAGCGGAAACAATGAGCAGTTCTTC
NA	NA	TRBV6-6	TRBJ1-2	CASSYNPDSNYGYTF	TGTGCCAGCAGTTACAACCCAGACAGTAACTATGGCTACACCTTC
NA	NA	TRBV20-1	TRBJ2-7	CSARVVGGLTGYNEQYF	TGCAGTGCTAGAGTAGTGGGAGGACTGACCGGTTACAATGAGCAGTACTTC
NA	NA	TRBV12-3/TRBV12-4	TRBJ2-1	CASSTGGRGHHNEQFF	TGTGCCAGCTCGACGGGGGGCAGGGGGCACCACAATGAGCAGTTCTTC
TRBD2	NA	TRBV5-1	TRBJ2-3	CASSLVPLADTDTQYF	TGCGCCAGCAGCTTGGTACCTCTAGCGGACACAGATACGCAGTATTTT
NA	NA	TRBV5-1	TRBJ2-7	CASSLDSFNYEQYF	TGCGCCAGCAGCCTGGACAGCTTTAACTACGAGCAGTACTTC
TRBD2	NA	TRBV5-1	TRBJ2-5	CASSLAGGRGQETQYF	TGCGCCAGCAGCTTAGCGGGAGGAAGGGGGCAAGAGACCCAGTACTTC
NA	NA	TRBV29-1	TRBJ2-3	CSVAHENTDTQYF	TGCAGCGTTGCCCACGAAAACACAGATACGCAGTATTTT
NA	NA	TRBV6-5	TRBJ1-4	CASRTRGEATNEKLFF	TGTGCCAGCAGGACCCGGGGGGAGGCAACTAATGAAAAACTGTTTTTT
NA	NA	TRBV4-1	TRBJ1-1	CASSQVWGEATEAFF	TGCGCCAGCAGCCAAGTGTGGGGGGAGGCCACTGAAGCTTTCTTT
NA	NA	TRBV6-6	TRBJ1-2	CASRERGGANYGYTF	TGTGCCAGCAGGGAGCGGGGGGGTGCTAACTATGGCTACACCTTC
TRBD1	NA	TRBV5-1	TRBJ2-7	CASSSDGTDFYEQYF	TGCGCCAGCAGTTCGGACGGGACAGACTTCTACGAGCAGTACTTC
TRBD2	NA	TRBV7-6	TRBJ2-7	CTSSPGLAGGRPYEQYF	TGTACCAGCAGCCCGGGACTAGCGGGGGGTCGGCCCTACGAGCAGTACTTC
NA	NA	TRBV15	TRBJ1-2	CATSRVNGGYTF	TGTGCCACCAGCAGAGTCAACGGGGGCTACACCTTC
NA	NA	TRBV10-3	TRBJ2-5	CAIRNLQETQYF	TGTGCCATCAGGAACCTCCAAGAGACCCAGTACTTC
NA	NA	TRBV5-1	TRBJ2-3	CASSFIAESTDTQYF	TGCGCCAGCAGCTTTATAGCGGAGAGCACAGATACGCAGTATTTT
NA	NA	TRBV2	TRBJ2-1	CASSPRTGSPPYNEQFF	TGTGCCAGCAGCCCACGGACTGGTAGTCCCCCCTACAATGAGCAGTTCTTC
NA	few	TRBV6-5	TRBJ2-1	CASSYQHTHNEQFF	TGTGCCAGCAGTTATCAACACACACACAATGAGCAGTTCTTC
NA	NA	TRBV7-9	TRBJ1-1	CASNTLGNTEAFF	TGTGCCAGCAATACACTGGGGAACACTGAGGCTTTCTTT
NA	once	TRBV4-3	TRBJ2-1	CASSQGNIITGFSYNEQFF	TGCGCCAGCAGCCAAGGAAATATCATAACAGGGTTTTCCTACAATGAGCAGTTCTTC
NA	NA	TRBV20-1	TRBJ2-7	CSARRSPEQYF	TGCAGTGCTAGACGGTCTCCGGAGCAGTACTTC
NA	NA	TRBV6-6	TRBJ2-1	CASRDVYNEQFF	TGTGCCAGCAGGGATGTCTACAATGAGCAGTTCTTC
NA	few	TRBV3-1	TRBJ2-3	CASSVPAGSTDTQYF	TGTGCCAGCAGCGTGCCCGCAGGGAGTACAGATACGCAGTATTTT
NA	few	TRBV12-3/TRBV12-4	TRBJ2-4	CASSLRVAKNIQYF	TGTGCCAGCAGTTTACGGGTAGCCAAAAACATTCAGTACTTC
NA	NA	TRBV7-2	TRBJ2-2	CASSFRFSGGLNTGELFF	TGTGCCAGCAGCTTTCGATTCTCTGGCGGGCTGAACACCGGGGAGCTGTTTTTT
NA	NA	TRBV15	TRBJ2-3	CATSRGGSPGVPYF	TGTGCCACCAGCAGAGGCGGTTCCCCAGGGGTCCCGTATTTT
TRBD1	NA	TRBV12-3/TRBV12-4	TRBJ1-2	CASSLQGAQLGYGYTF	TGTGCCAGCAGTTTACAGGGGGCCCAACTAGGCTATGGCTACACCTTC
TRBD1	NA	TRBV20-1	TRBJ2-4	CSASGTGGTGIQYF	TGCAGTGCCTCCGGGACAGGGGGCACGGGCATTCAGTACTTC
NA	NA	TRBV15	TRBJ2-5	CATATSRTQETQYF	TGTGCCACGGCCACTAGCAGAACACAAGAGACCCAGTACTTC
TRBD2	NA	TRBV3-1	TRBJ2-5	CASSQSLAGGQETQYF	TGTGCCAGCAGCCAGTCCCTAGCGGGGGGACAAGAGACCCAGTACTTC
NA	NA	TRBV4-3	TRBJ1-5	CASSQEPTANQPQHF	TGCGCCAGCAGCCAAGAGCCGACGGCAAATCAGCCCCAGCATTTT
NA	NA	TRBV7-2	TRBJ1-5	CASSLGLVGVGKNQPQHF	TGTGCCAGCAGCTTAGGTTTGGTCGGCGTAGGGAAAAATCAGCCCCAGCATTTT
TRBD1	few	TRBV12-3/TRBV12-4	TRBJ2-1	CASSLQGAGDNEQFF	TGTGCCAGCAGTTTACAGGGGGCTGGCGACAATGAGCAGTTCTTC
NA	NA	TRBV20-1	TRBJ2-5	CSAPRAHTTRETQYF	TGCAGTGCCCCCCGGGCCCATACGACGAGGGAGACCCAGTACTTC
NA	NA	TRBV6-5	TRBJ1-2	CASGALGQSSNYGYTF	TGTGCCAGCGGAGCCCTCGGGCAGTCCTCTAACTATGGCTACACCTTC
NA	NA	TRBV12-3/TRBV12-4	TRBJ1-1	CASSWGLTEAFF	TGTGCCAGCAGTTGGGGTCTCACTGAAGCTTTCTTT
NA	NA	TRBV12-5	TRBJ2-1	CASGTSPSYNEQFF	TGTGCTAGTGGTACTAGCCCCTCCTACAATGAGCAGTTCTTC
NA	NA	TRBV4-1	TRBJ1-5	CASRDVTTGSNQPQHF	TGCGCCAGCAGGGACGTTACTACGGGTAGCAATCAGCCCCAGCATTTT
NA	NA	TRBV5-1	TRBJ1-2	CASSLVKSGGGYGYTF	TGCGCCAGCAGCTTGGTCAAAAGCGGGGGCGGCTATGGCTACACCTTC
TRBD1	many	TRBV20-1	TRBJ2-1	CSANQGANYNEQFF	TGCAGTGCAAATCAGGGGGCTAACTACAATGAGCAGTTCTTC
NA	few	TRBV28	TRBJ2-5	CASSFWGGETQYF	TGTGCCAGCAGTTTTTGGGGAGGTGAGACCCAGTACTTC
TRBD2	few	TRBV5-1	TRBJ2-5	CASSSAGEQYF	TGCGCCAGCAGCTCCGCGGGGGAGCAGTACTTC
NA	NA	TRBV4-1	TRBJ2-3	CASSPSGSYSDTQYF	TGCGCCAGCAGCCCGTCGGGCTCCTATTCAGATACGCAGTATTTT
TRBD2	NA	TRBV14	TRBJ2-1	CASSPLTSGRAANEQFF	TGTGCCAGCAGCCCCCTAACTAGCGGGAGGGCCGCTAATGAGCAGTTCTTC
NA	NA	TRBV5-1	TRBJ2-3	CASRSPGSTDTQYF	TGCGCCAGCAGATCCCCAGGGAGCACAGATACGCAGTATTTT
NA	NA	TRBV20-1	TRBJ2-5	CSGGPWGETQYF	TGCAGTGGGGGGCCGTGGGGAGAGACCCAGTACTTC
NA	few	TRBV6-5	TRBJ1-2	CASRRGAGGYTF	TGTGCCAGCAGAAGAGGGGCGGGAGGCTACACCTTC